These T cell receptor beta chains were read from a single sample in a study of neoadjuvant nivolumab and ipilimumab in lung cancer. TCRdb's table, derived via immunoSEQ multiplex PCR, lists solely in-frame clones and lacks some. The table has about 4,500 clones, roughly 80% seen once; the top ten hold over 9.5%. The sample in question was tumor tissue, obtained after neoadjuvant nivolumab, alone or with ipilimumab, at or shortly before surgery. The receptors come from an adult with non-small cell lung cancer. The CDR3 runs from the conserved cysteine through the conserved F or W. The D gene is left open where the match is weak. Clone size is stated in some rows and not others, as once, few, many or a class when expanded.

d_call clone_size j_call v_call cdr3_aa cdr3_nt
NA NA TRBJ2-1 TRBV5-1 CASSWGEAANEQFF TGCGCCAGCAGTTGGGGGGAGGCAGCCAATGAGCAGTTCTTC
TRBD1 NA TRBJ1-5 TRBV2 CASRSGTGDNQPQHF TGTGCAAGCAGGAGCGGGACAGGGGACAATCAGCCCCAGCATTTT
NA once TRBJ1-4 TRBV10-3 CAISQLGEGGEKLFF TGTGCCATCAGTCAGCTGGGGGAGGGAGGCGAAAAACTGTTTTTT
TRBD2 few TRBJ2-3 TRBV5-1 CASSDGLAGTDTQYF TGCGCCAGCAGCGATGGACTAGCGGGTACAGATACGCAGTATTTT
NA NA TRBJ1-2 TRBV10-3 CAIKQTGGYTF TGTGCCATCAAGCAGACAGGTGGCTACACCTTC
NA NA TRBJ1-1 TRBV25-1 CASSPSLGGNTEAFF TGTGCCAGCAGCCCTAGTCTAGGGGGGAACACTGAAGCTTTCTTT
NA NA TRBJ1-2 TRBV27 CASSIGRGNYGYTF TGTGCCAGCAGTATCGGTAGGGGTAACTATGGCTACACCTTC
TRBD1 NA TRBJ1-2 TRBV15 CATSRDRQGARSYTF TGTGCCACCAGCAGAGATCGGCAGGGGGCAAGGAGCTACACCTTC
NA NA TRBJ1-2 TRBV6-1 CASSDRQIDPPGYTF TGTGCCAGCAGCGACCGACAGATCGATCCTCCAGGCTACACCTTC
NA NA TRBJ2-7 TRBV6-5 CASSYYVGVTYEQYF TGTGCCAGCAGTTACTACGTAGGGGTCACCTACGAGCAGTACTTC
NA few TRBJ1-1 TRBV7-2 CASSLGAQGAEAFF TGTGCCAGCAGCTTAGGGGCGCAGGGCGCTGAAGCTTTCTTT
NA NA TRBJ1-2 TRBV5-1 CASSLSQGNYGYTF TGCGCCAGCAGCTTGAGCCAGGGTAACTATGGCTACACCTTC
NA once TRBJ2-5 TRBV9 CASSPRGVGSQETQYF TGTGCCAGCAGCCCCCGAGGTGTGGGGAGCCAAGAGACCCAGTACTTC
NA NA TRBJ1-2 TRBV6-5 CASSSAGGGYTF TGTGCCAGCAGCTCCGCCGGGGGCGGCTACACCTTC
TRBD1 NA TRBJ1-2 TRBV7-2 CASSLMSGRGINGYTF TGTGCCAGCAGCTTAATGTCTGGCAGGGGGATTAATGGCTACACCTTC
TRBD1 NA TRBJ1-4 TRBV15 CATSRGLQGVEKLFF TGTGCCACCAGCAGAGGATTACAGGGGGTTGAAAAACTGTTTTTT
NA NA TRBJ1-1 TRBV10-1 CASSVRVDTEAFF TGCGCCAGCAGTGTTCGGGTGGACACTGAAGCTTTCTTT
TRBD1 NA TRBJ2-5 TRBV7-9 CASSLARGTGEETQYF TGTGCCAGCAGCCTTGCCCGAGGGACAGGGGAAGAGACCCAGTACTTC
NA once TRBJ2-2 TRBV18 CASSPRQDTGELFF TGTGCCAGCTCACCACGCCAGGACACCGGGGAGCTGTTTTTT
NA NA TRBJ1-6 TRBV4-3 CASSQEVGIYNSPLHF TGCGCCAGCAGCCAAGAAGTCGGGATCTATAATTCACCCCTCCACTTT
NA NA TRBJ1-2 TRBV18 CASSPPTGGSKGYTF TGTGCCAGCTCACCACCAACAGGAGGGTCGAAAGGCTACACCTTC
TRBD1 NA TRBJ2-5 TRBV7-9 CASSLDGTGGRRETQYF TGTGCCAGCAGCTTAGATGGGACAGGGGGAAGGAGAGAGACCCAGTACTTC